The 6 T cell receptor beta chains below all came from one sample that was sequenced in a study of control samples from healthy donors and cancer patients. Some clones are missing from TCRdb's copy, which holds only in-frame ones; the method was immunoSEQ multiplex PCR. The table has roughly 140,000 clones, about 89% seen once. The sample comprised blood. These receptors were obtained from a man aged 30 to 39 in good health.

V and J are TRBV7-2 and TRBJ1-2; no clear D gene. The germline V and J ends were trimmed by 1 base and 4 bases, with 10 bases remaining between them. CDR3 length equals 14 residues. Germline V gives CDR1 SGHTA, CDR2 FQGNSA. The CDR3 region is CASSLGPGSYGYTF. DNA for the CDR3: TGTGCCAGCAGCTTAGGTCCGGGATCCTATGGCTACACCTTC.

V usage is TRBV28 and J usage is TRBJ2-1; the D is unclear. The CDR3 runs to 13 residues. Trimming stripped 3 bases from V and 6 bases from J, with 9 bases between. Germline CDR1 reads MDHEN; CDR2 reads SYDVKM. CDR3 residues: CASSFRRTNEQFF. In nucleotides, the CDR3 is TGTGCCAGCAGTTTCCGGAGAACCAATGAGCAGTTCTTC.

DNA of the CDR3: TGTGCCAGCAGCGCTGGGGGGAGGGATACCTACGAGCAGTACTTC. This sequence encodes CASSAGGRDTYEQYF. The chain combines TRBV9 with TRBJ2-7; the match to TRBD2 covers 7 bases. The germline CDR1 and CDR2 sequences are SGDLS and YYNGEE. Trimming at V came to 3 bases and at J to 2 bases, leaving 8 bases not matched to a gene. The length of the CDR3 is 15 residues.

J is TRBJ2-7 and V is TRBV11-2, with TRBD2 identical over 10 bases. CDR1 is SGHAT and CDR2 is FQNNGV in the germline V gene. The CDR3 sequence is 16 residues long. The trim removed 5 bases at V and 3 bases at J, leaving 10 bases unmatched. CDR3 DNA sequence: TGTGCCAGCAGCCCCTATAGCGGGAGGCCTCGCTACGAGCAGTACTTC. This codes for CASSPYSGRPRYEQYF.

The gene calls are TRBV18 and TRBJ2-7; weak D call: TRBD2 (6 bases). With 6 bases removed from V and 0 bases from J, the gap between germline ends came to 15 bases. Germline CDR1 and CDR2: KGHSH and LQKENI. The CDR3 has 15 amino acids. CDR3 residues: CASSLSSVPSYEQYF. In DNA form, the CDR3 reads TGTGCCAGCTCCCTATCTAGCGTTCCCTCCTACGAGCAGTACTTC.

This chain uses TRBV4-2 with TRBJ1-6; no clear D. Trimming left V 0 bases short and J 14 bases short, with 11 bases between. In germline, CDR1 is LGHNA, CDR2 YNFKEQ. CDR3 length: 13 residues. CDR3 sequence (DNA): TGTGCCAGCAGCCAAGACTCTCCGGGGACCCTCCACTTT. Translating gives CASSQDSPGTLHF.